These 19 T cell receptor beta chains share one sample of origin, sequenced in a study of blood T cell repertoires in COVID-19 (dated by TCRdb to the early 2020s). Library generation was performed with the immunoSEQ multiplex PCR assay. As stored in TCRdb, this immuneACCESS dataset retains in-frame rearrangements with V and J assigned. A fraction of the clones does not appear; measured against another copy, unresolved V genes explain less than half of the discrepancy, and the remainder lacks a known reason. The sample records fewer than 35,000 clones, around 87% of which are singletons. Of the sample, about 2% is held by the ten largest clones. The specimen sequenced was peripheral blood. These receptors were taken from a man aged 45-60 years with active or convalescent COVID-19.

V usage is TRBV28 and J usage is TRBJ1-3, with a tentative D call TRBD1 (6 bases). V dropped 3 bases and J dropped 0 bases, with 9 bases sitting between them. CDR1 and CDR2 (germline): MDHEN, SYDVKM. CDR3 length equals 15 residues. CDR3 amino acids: CASSLGGASGNTIYF. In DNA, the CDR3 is TGTGCCAGCAGTTTGGGGGGGGCCTCTGGAAACACCATATATTTT.

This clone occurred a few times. CDR3 DNA: TGTGCCAGTAGTATCTCCGGGACAGCATATGGCTACACCTTC. Translation: CASSISGTAYGYTF. The chain uses TRBV19 and TRBJ1-2, with 7 positions matching TRBD1. J lost 5 bases, V lost 3 bases, and 6 bases had no gene match. The CDR3 runs to 14 residues. Per the germline V gene, CDR1 is LNHDA and CDR2 is SQIVND (reference sequence).

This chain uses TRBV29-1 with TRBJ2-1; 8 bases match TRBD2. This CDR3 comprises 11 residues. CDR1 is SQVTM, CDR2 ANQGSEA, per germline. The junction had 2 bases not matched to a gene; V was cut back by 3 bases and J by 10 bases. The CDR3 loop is CSVEGLGEQFF. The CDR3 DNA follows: TGCAGCGTTGAGGGACTAGGGGAGCAGTTCTTC.

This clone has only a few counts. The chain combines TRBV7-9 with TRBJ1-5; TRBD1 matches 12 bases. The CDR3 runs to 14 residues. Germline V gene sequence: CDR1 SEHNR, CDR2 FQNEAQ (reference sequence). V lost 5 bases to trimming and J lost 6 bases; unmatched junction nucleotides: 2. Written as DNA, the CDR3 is TGTGCCAGCAGCCCGGGACAGGGGGCTCAGCCCCAGCATTTT. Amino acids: CASSPGQGAQPQHF.

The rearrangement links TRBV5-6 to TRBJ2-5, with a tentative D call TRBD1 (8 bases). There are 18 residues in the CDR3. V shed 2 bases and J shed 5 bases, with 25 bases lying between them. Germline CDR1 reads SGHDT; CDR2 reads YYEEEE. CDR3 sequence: CASSFEGGVAGGMETQYF. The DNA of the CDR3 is TGTGCCAGCAGCTTCGAGGGAGGGGTGGCAGGGGGCATGGAGACCCAGTACTTC.

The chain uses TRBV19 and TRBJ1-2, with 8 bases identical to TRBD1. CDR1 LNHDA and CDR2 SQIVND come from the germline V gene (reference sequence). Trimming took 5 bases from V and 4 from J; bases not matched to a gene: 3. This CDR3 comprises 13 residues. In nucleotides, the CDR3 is TGTGCCAGTAGTGCCGGGACAGGCTATGGCTACACCTTC. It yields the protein CASSAGTGYGYTF.

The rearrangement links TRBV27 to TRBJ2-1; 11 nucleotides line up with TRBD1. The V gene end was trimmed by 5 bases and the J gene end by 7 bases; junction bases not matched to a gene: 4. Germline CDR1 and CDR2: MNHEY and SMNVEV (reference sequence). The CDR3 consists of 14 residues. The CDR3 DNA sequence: TGTGCCAGCAGTCCCGGGACAGGGGGGAATGAGCAGTTCTTC. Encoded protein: CASSPGTGGNEQFF.

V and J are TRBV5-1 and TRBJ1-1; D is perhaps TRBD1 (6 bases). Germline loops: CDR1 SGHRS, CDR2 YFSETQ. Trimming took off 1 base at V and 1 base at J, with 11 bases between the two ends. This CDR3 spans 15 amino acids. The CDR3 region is CASSLSGTKNTEAFF. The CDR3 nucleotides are TGCGCCAGCAGCTTGTCCGGGACAAAGAACACTGAAGCTTTCTTT.

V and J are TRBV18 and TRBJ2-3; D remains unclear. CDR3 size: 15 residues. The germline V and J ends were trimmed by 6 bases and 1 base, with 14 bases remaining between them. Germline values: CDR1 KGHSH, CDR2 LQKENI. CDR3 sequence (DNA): TGTGCCAGCTCCACGTACCCAACAGGCACAGATACGCAGTATTTT. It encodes CASSTYPTGTDTQYF. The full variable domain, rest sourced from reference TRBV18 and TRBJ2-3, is NAGVMQNPRHLVRRRGQEARLRCSPMKGHSHVYWYRQLPEEGLKFMVYLQKENIIDESGMPKERFSAEFPKEGPSILRIQQVVRGDSAAYFCASSTYPTGTDTQYFGPGTRLTVL.

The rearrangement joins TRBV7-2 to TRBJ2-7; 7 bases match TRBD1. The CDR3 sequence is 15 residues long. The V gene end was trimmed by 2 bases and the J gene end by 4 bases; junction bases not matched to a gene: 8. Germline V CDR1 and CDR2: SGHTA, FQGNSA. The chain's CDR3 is CASSLFNRGKYEQYF. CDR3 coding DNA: TGTGCCAGCAGCTTATTTAACAGGGGAAAATACGAGCAGTACTTC.

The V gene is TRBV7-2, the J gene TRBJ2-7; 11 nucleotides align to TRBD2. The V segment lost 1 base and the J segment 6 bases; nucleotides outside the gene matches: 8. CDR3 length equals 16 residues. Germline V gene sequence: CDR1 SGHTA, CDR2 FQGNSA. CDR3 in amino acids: CASSLEGTSGSGEQYF. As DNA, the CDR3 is TGTGCCAGCAGCTTAGAAGGTACTAGCGGGAGTGGCGAGCAGTACTTC.

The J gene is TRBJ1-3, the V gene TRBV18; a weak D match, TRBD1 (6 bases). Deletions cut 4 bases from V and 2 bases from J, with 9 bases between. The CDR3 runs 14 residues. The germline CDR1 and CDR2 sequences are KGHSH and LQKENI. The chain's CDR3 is CASSLGQTGNTIYF. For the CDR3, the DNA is TGTGCCAGCTCACTAGGACAGACTGGAAACACCATATATTTT.

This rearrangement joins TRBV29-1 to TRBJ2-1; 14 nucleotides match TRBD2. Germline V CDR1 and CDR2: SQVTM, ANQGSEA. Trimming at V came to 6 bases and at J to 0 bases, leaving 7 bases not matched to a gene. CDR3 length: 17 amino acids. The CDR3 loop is CSVSGTSGSLSYNEQFF. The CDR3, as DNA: TGCAGCGTCTCCGGGACTAGCGGGAGTCTCTCCTACAATGAGCAGTTCTTC.

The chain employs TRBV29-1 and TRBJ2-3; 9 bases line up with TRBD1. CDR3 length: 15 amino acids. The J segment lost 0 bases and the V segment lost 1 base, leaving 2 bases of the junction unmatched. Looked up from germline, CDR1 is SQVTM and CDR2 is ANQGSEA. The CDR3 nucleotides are TGCAGCGTTGAAGGGACAGGGGCTAGCACAGATACGCAGTATTTT. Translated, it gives CSVEGTGASTDTQYF.

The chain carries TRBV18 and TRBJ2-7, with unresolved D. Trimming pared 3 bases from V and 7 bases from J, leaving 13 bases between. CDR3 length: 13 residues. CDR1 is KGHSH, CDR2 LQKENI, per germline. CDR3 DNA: TGTGCCAGCTCACCCCAGGCCTCAGGAGAGCAGTACTTC. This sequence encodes CASSPQASGEQYF.

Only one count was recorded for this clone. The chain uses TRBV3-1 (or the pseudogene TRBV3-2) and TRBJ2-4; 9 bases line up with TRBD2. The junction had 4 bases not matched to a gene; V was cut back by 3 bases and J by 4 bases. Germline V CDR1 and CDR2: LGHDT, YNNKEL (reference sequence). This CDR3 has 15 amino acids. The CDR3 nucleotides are TGTGCCAGCAGCCATTTTGGACTAGCGAAAAACATTCAGTACTTC. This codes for CASSHFGLAKNIQYF.

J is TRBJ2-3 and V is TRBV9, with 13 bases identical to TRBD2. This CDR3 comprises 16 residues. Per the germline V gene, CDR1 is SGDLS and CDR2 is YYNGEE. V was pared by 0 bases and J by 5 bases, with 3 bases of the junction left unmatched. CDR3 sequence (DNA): TGTGCCAGCAGCGTAGGAGGACTAGCGGGAGTAGATACGCAGTATTTT. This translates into CASSVGGLAGVDTQYF.

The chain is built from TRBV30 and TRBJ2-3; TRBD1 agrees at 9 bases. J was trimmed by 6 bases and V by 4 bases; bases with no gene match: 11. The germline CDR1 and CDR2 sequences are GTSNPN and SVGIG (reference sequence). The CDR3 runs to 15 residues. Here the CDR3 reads CAWNRGDRGWDTQYF. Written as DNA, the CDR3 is TGTGCCTGGAATCGGGGAGACAGGGGGTGGGATACGCAGTATTTT.

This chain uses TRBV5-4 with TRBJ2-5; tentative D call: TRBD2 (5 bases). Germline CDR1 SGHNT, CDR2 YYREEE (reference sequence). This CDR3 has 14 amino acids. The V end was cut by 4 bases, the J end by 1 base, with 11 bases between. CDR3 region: CASSDTRGQETQYF. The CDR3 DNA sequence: TGTGCCAGCAGCGATACACGGGGCCAAGAGACCCAGTACTTC.